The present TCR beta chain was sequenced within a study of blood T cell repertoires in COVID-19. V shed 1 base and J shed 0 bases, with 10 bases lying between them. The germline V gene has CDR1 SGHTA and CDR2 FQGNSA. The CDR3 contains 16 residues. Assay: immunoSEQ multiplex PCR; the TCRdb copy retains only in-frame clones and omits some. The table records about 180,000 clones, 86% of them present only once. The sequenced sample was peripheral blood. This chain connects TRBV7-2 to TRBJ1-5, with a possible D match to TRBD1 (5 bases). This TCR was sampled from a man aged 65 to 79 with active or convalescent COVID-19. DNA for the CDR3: TGTGCCAGCAGCTTAGAACAGGCCCTTAGCAATCAGCCCCAGCATTTT. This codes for CASSLEQALSNQPQHF.